This TCR beta chain emerged from a study of blood T cell repertoires in COVID-19. The CDR3 has 13 amino acids. CDR1 and CDR2 (germline): SGHTA, FQGTGA. Trimming stripped 6 bases from V and 6 bases from J, with 12 bases between. Assay used: immunoSEQ multiplex PCR; TCRdb lists only in-frame clones, some missing. Of 50,000 to 55,000 clones in the sample, roughly 87% are singletons; the top ten hold more than 15%. This chain uses TRBV7-3 with TRBJ2-1; no firm D call. The sequence was obtained from a human donor with active COVID-19. The donor label of this sample is uncertain. The sample consisted of peripheral blood. The CDR3 bases are TGTGCCAGCAGTGACCGGAGTCGCAATGAGCAGTTCTTC. It specifies CASSDRSRNEQFF. Variable domain in full (rest from reference TRBV7-3 and TRBJ2-1): GAGVSQTPSNKVTEKGKYVELRCDPISGHTALYWYRQSLGQGPEFLIYFQGTGAADDSGLPNDRFFAVRPEGSVSTLKIQRTERGDSAVYLCASSDRSRNEQFFGPGTRLTVL.